The 14 T cell receptor beta chains below were found in one sample sequenced in a study of Ad26.COV2.S vaccination and SARS-CoV-2 variants. Libraries were prepared by immunoSEQ multiplex PCR; TCRdb keeps only in-frame clonotypes and omits some of them. This sample has hundreds of thousands of clones, with 88% found just once. Specified treatment: roughly 19 received Ad26.COV2.S at low or high dose, single or two shots; a few received placebo; per-sample allocation not given. The samples were gathered on day 63 after the first injection of vaccine or placebo. Sequencing used peripheral blood, obtained in a trial of Ad26.COV2.S vaccine versus placebo. These receptors all stem from a person aged 18 to 59 who received the Ad26.COV2.S COVID-19 vaccine or a placebo.

The rearrangement uses TRBV7-9 and TRBJ2-7, with D perhaps matching TRBD1 or TRBD2 (5 bases each). There are 16 residues in the CDR3. V lost 0 bases and J lost 2, with 14 bases in between. Germline CDR1 SEHNR, CDR2 FQNEAQ (reference sequence). CDR3 nucleotide sequence: TGTGCCAGCAGCTTAGCCTCGGGGCCAAACCCCTACGAGCAGTACTTC. Its protein is CASSLASGPNPYEQYF.

The sample holds a few counts of this clone. The chain couples TRBV5-1 to TRBJ2-2, with D unresolved. CDR3 length: 17 amino acids. Germline-derived CDR1 and CDR2 are SGHRS and YFSETQ. The V and J ends lost 0 bases and 6 bases respectively, with 18 bases between them. The CDR3 DNA follows: TGCGCCAGCAGCTTGGCCTCAAGGGTCGGCTCAGCCGGGGAGCTGTTTTTT. This sequence encodes CASSLASRVGSAGELFF.

The chain carries TRBV6-6 and TRBJ1-5; 7 nucleotides line up with TRBD1. This CDR3 is 18 amino acids long. CDR1 MNHNY and CDR2 SVGAGI come from the germline V gene (reference sequence). V lost 5 bases to trimming and J lost 2 bases; unmatched junction nucleotides: 15. The DNA for the CDR3 is TGTGCCAGCAGTCCAGGGGGGCTCCTTGAGCTGGGCAATCAGCCCCAGCATTTT. It encodes CASSPGGLLELGNQPQHF.

CDR3 in amino acids: CASSSRGTGGEKLFF. CDR3 bases: TGTGCCAGCAGCTCCCGGGGTACAGGGGGAGAAAAACTGTTTTTT. The chain is built from TRBV11-2 and TRBJ1-4; TRBD1 matches 8 bases. V trimming: 4 bases; J trimming: 8 bases; junction bases outside the gene matches: 9. The germline gives CDR1 SGHAT, CDR2 FQNNGV. The CDR3 spans 15 residues.

The rearrangement uses TRBV28 and TRBJ2-2; D is perhaps TRBD2 (5 bases). Trimming stripped 8 bases from V and 3 bases from J, with 13 bases between. Germline assignment: CDR1 MDHEN and CDR2 SYDVKM. This CDR3 comprises 14 residues. CDR3 residues: CASYAGSYTGELFF. The CDR3, as DNA: TGTGCCAGCTATGCGGGTAGTTACACCGGGGAGCTGTTTTTT.

This clone was counted a few times. The J gene is TRBJ1-5, the V gene TRBV3-1 (or the pseudogene TRBV3-2), with TRBD1 matching 7 bases. The CDR3 is made up of 15 amino acids. Per germline, CDR1 LGHDT and CDR2 YNNKEL (reference sequence). Trimming at V came to 1 base and at J to 6 bases, leaving 6 bases not matched to a gene. The CDR3 DNA follows: TGTGCCAGCAGCCAAGGTCGGACAGGTGTTCAGCCCCAGCATTTT. It yields the protein CASSQGRTGVQPQHF.

This rearrangement joins TRBV6-4 to TRBJ2-1; 13 bases align to TRBD2. Germline trimming cut 6 bases from V and 6 bases from J; bases unmatched to any gene: 8. From germline, CDR1 is MRHNA and CDR2 SNTAGT. This CDR3 region has 16 residues. This CDR3 reads CASSRETSGRSNEQFF. CDR3 nucleotide sequence: TGTGCCAGCAGCAGGGAGACTAGCGGGAGGTCCAATGAGCAGTTCTTC.

The gene calls are TRBV24-1 and TRBJ2-2; D unclear. The CDR3 totals 13 residues. The germline gives CDR1 KGHDR, CDR2 SFDVKD. Trimming stripped 3 bases from V and 4 bases from J, with 5 bases between. Here the CDR3 reads CATSDQPTGELFF. The CDR3, as DNA: TGTGCCACCAGTGATCAACCCACCGGGGAGCTGTTTTTT.

The rearrangement links TRBV6-6 to TRBJ2-1, with D perhaps TRBD1 or TRBD2 (5 bases each). The CDR3 sequence is 14 residues long. Germline lookup yields CDR1 MNHNY and CDR2 SVGAGI (reference sequence). Trimming removed 5 bases from V and 3 bases from J, with 11 bases in between. CDR3 sequence reads: CASSLSGGYNEQFF. The DNA of the CDR3 is TGTGCCAGCAGTCTATCTGGGGGCTACAATGAGCAGTTCTTC.

The rearrangement uses TRBV9 and TRBJ1-1; D may be TRBD1 (5 bases). The ends were cut back, 0 bases at V and 2 bases at J, with 14 bases in the middle. The CDR3 consists of 16 residues. Germline V gene lookup returns CDR1 SGDLS and CDR2 YYNGEE. CDR3 sequence reads: CASSVGYRQPNTEAFF. Written as DNA, the CDR3 is TGTGCCAGCAGCGTAGGATACAGGCAGCCTAACACTGAAGCTTTCTTT.

In DNA form, the CDR3 reads TGTGCCAGCAGCTTTTTCAAGGGCAGTGAAGCTTTCTTT. Translated, it gives CASSFFKGSEAFF. This chain joins TRBV5-8 and TRBJ1-1; D is undetermined. The CDR3 has 13 residues. Trimming shortened V by 2 bases and J by 7 bases, and 12 bases separated the two germline ends. Germline V gene lookup returns CDR1 SGHTS and CDR2 YDEGEE.

V usage is TRBV5-4 and J usage is TRBJ2-2; D perhaps matches TRBD1 (6 bases). V was clipped by 4 bases and J by 0 bases, with 16 bases between them. The CDR3 length is 17 residues. From germline, CDR1 is SGHNT and CDR2 YYREEE (reference sequence). For the CDR3, the DNA is TGTGCCAGCAGCCCGGGGACATATGGTTCGAACACCGGGGAGCTGTTTTTT. Encoded protein: CASSPGTYGSNTGELFF.

The chain uses TRBV7-2 and TRBJ2-1, with TRBD2 matching over 8 bases. V dropped 5 bases and J dropped 8; count of bases not matched to a gene: 11. Looked up from germline, CDR1 is SGHTA and CDR2 is FQGNSA. The CDR3 runs 15 residues. CDR3 bases: TGTGCCAGCAGCGCCATAGCGGGATCTGTGTATGAGCAGTTCTTC. Encoded protein: CASSAIAGSVYEQFF.

The chain joins TRBV19 to TRBJ1-2; D is perhaps TRBD1 (5 bases). Germline CDR1 reads LNHDA; CDR2 reads SQIVND (reference sequence). Trimming removed 6 bases from V and 8 bases from J, with 19 bases in between. This CDR3 comprises 14 residues. The CDR3 DNA reads as TGTGCCAGTAGCAAGAGGGGACCCTCTCGGGGCTACACCTTC. Residues: CASSKRGPSRGYTF. The full variable domain, rest sourced from reference TRBV19 and TRBJ1-2, is DGGITQSPKYLFRKEGQNVTLSCEQNLNHDAMYWYRQDPGQGLRLIYYSQIVNDFQKGDIAEGYSVSREKKESFPLTVTSAQKNPTAFYLCASSKRGPSRGYTFGSGTRLTVV.